These 17 T cell receptor beta chains came from one sample sequenced in a study of lymphopenia after photon versus proton radiotherapy. Method: immunoSEQ multiplex PCR; TCRdb's copy keeps in-frame clones and lacks some. The profile covers 40,000 to 55,000 clones, with roughly nine tenths appearing a single time and roughly 18% taken by the ten largest. Source: peripheral blood, taken from a patient treated with photon-based radiotherapy. The receptors here all came from a woman between 35 and 50 years old with cholangiocarcinoma.

The chain carries TRBV5-1 and TRBJ1-6; 7 positions match TRBD1. Germline V gene sequence: CDR1 SGHRS, CDR2 YFSETQ. The ends lost 8 bases at V and 7 bases at J; junction bases unmatched: 3. The CDR3 has 12 amino acids. In nucleotides, the CDR3 is TGCGCCAGTCGACAGGGAAATTCACCCCTCCACTTT. As protein: CASRQGNSPLHF.

The chain carries TRBV6-5 and TRBJ1-1, with D perhaps TRBD1 (5 bases). In germline, CDR1 is MNHEY, CDR2 SVGAGI. The CDR3 runs 14 residues. V lost 2 bases and J 3 bases, leaving 10 bases between the germline ends. CDR3 nucleotides: TGTGCCAGCAGTTACCTGGGGGGGGACACTGAAGCTTTCTTT. Translated, it gives CASSYLGGDTEAFF.

The chain joins TRBV6-1 to TRBJ2-4; no reliable D call. Germline V CDR1 and CDR2: MNHNS, SASEGT. The CDR3 covers 15 residues. V was clipped by 6 bases and J by 0 bases, with 12 bases between them. CDR3 DNA sequence: TGTGCCAGCAGCGACTGGAGTATAGCCAAAAACATTCAGTACTTC. Translating it yields CASSDWSIAKNIQYF.

This sequence joins TRBV7-3 and TRBJ2-3; D gene unclear. The V gene's germline CDR1 is SGHTA and CDR2 FQGTGA. The V end lost 2 bases, the J end lost 3 bases, and 12 bases lay between the germline ends. The CDR3 loop spans 15 amino acids. This CDR3 is CASSLSGDSTDTQYF. The CDR3 nucleotides are TGTGCCAGCAGCTTATCTGGGGATTCAACAGATACGCAGTATTTT.

The chain employs TRBV28 and TRBJ2-7; 7 bases are a match to TRBD1. This CDR3 contains 15 residues. The germline V gene encodes CDR1 MDHEN and CDR2 SYDVKM. The ends lost 4 bases at V and 2 bases at J; junction bases unmatched: 8. DNA for the CDR3: TGTGCCAGCAGTTCGGGGACAGAAGCAACCTACGAGCAGTACTTC. This codes for CASSSGTEATYEQYF. Combining the CDR3 with reference TRBV28 and TRBJ2-7 gives the whole variable domain DVKVTQSSRYLVKRTGEKVFLECVQDMDHENMFWYRQDPGLGLRLIYFSYDVKMKEKGDIPEGYSVSREKKERFSLILESASTNQTSMYLCASSSGTEATYEQYFGPGTRLTVT.

The chain uses TRBV15 and TRBJ1-2; D may be TRBD1 (5 bases). CDR3 length equals 15 residues. V gave up 1 base and J gave up 4 bases, with 13 bases separating them. Looked up from germline, CDR1 is LNHNV and CDR2 is YYDKDF (reference sequence). In nucleotides, the CDR3 is TGTGCCACCAGCAGAGTGAGGGAGGGGATCTATGGCTACACCTTC. Amino acid sequence: CATSRVREGIYGYTF.

The chain carries TRBV27 and TRBJ2-5; tentative D call: TRBD2 (5 bases). Between the trimmed V and J ends, which lost 5 bases and 2 bases, there was a span of 15 bases. Germline V CDR1 and CDR2: MNHEY, SMNVEV (reference sequence). This CDR3 region has 15 residues. The CDR3, as DNA: TGTGCCAGCAGTATTGCGGGCCCAAAACAAGAGACCCAGTACTTC. This translates into CASSIAGPKQETQYF.

The chain recombines TRBV28 with TRBJ2-3, with 7 bases aligning to TRBD2. V lost 8 bases, J lost 1 base, and 9 bases stayed unmatched. Looked up from germline, CDR1 is MDHEN and CDR2 is SYDVKM. CDR3 size: 15 residues. DNA of the CDR3: TGTGCCAGCGCACCCGCGGGAGAGGGCACAGATACGCAGTATTTT. Its translation: CASAPAGEGTDTQYF.

This sequence joins TRBV7-3 and TRBJ2-1; TRBD1 matches 7 bases. Germline V gene data show CDR1 as SGHTA and CDR2 as FQGTGA. The length of the CDR3 is 14 residues. J gave up 5 bases and V 5 bases, and 6 bases lay outside the gene matches. The CDR3 coding sequence is TGTGCCAGCAGCCAGACAGGGACCCACAATGAGCAGTTCTTC. Translating gives CASSQTGTHNEQFF.

The rearrangement links TRBV10-1 to TRBJ1-1; TRBD1 matches 10 bases. CDR3 size: 15 residues. V lost 2 bases, J lost 0 bases, and 0 bases stayed unmatched. Germline CDR1 reads WNHNN; CDR2 reads SYGVQD (reference sequence). The CDR3 DNA sequence: TGCGCCAGCAGTGAGGGACAGGGGGTGAACACTGAAGCTTTCTTT. Encoded protein: CASSEGQGVNTEAFF.

This clone was seen only a few times. The CDR3 loop is CAWEEPGLGYYNEQFF. CDR3 nucleotide sequence: TGTGCCTGGGAGGAACCGGGACTAGGATACTACAATGAGCAGTTCTTC. This rearrangement joins TRBV30 to TRBJ2-1; TRBD2 matches 8 bases. Germline CDR1 GTSNPN, CDR2 SVGIG (reference sequence). CDR3 length: 16 residues. Trimming at V came to 5 bases and at J to 3 bases, leaving 12 bases not matched to a gene.

This chain joins TRBV6-5 and TRBJ2-3; 9 nucleotides match TRBD1. Looked up from germline, CDR1 is MNHEY and CDR2 is SVGAGI. The V and J ends lost 9 bases and 4 bases, in that order; junction bases with no gene match: 5. The CDR3 is 13 amino acids. The CDR3 nucleotides read TGTGCCAGTGAAGACAGGGGGGCAGATACGCAGTATTTT. This sequence encodes CASEDRGADTQYF.

The sample holds a few counts of this clone. The chain carries TRBV9 and TRBJ1-3, with D perhaps matching TRBD1 (5 bases). V lost 3 bases, J lost 2 bases, and 9 bases lay in between. The length of the CDR3 is 14 residues. Per germline, CDR1 SGDLS and CDR2 YYNGEE. The CDR3 bases are TGTGCCAGCAGCGAGGGACCTACTGGAAACACCATATATTTT. As protein: CASSEGPTGNTIYF. Full variable domain (rest looked up from reference TRBV9 and TRBJ1-3): DSGVTQTPKHLITATGQRVTLRCSPRSGDLSVYWYQQSLDQGLQFLIQYYNGEERAKGNILERFSAQQFPDLHSELNLSSLELGDSALYFCASSEGPTGNTIYFGEGSWLTVV.

The sample holds one count of this clone. The chain has TRBV27 and TRBJ2-2, with D maybe TRBD1 (5 bases). V lost 3 bases and J lost 7, with 9 bases in between. Germline loops: CDR1 MNHEY, CDR2 SMNVEV (reference sequence). This CDR3 has 13 amino acids. In nucleotides, the CDR3 is TGTGCCAGCAGTTTTGAGCAGGGCGGGGAGCTGTTTTTT. Its protein is CASSFEQGGELFF.

This rearrangement joins TRBV9 to TRBJ1-5; D is unclear. V lost 0 bases and J lost 1, with 8 bases in between. Germline CDR1 and CDR2: SGDLS and YYNGEE. The CDR3 is made up of 15 amino acids. CDR3 sequence (DNA): TGTGCCAGCAGCGTAGGAGTCCTAAGCAATCAGCCCCAGCATTTT. Protein product: CASSVGVLSNQPQHF.

The chain couples TRBV19 to TRBJ1-2, with D hard to call. V lost 7 bases and J lost 5, with 17 bases in between. Germline-derived CDR1 and CDR2 are LNHDA and SQIVND (reference sequence). This CDR3 region has 14 residues. DNA for the CDR3: TGTGCCAGTAATCCCCTAGCCGAAGGGTATGGCTACACCTTC. Translating gives CASNPLAEGYGYTF. The full variable domain, with the rest looked up from reference TRBV19 and TRBJ1-2, is DGGITQSPKYLFRKEGQNVTLSCEQNLNHDAMYWYRQDPGQGLRLIYYSQIVNDFQKGDIAEGYSVSREKKESFPLTVTSAQKNPTAFYLCASNPLAEGYGYTFGSGTRLTVV.

V is TRBV9 and J is TRBJ2-1, with 11 bases lining up with TRBD2. Unmatched junction bases numbered 8, after V lost 0 bases and J lost 3 bases. The CDR3 is made up of 18 amino acids. CDR1 and CDR2 from the germline V gene are SGDLS and YYNGEE. CDR3 sequence (DNA): TGTGCCAGCAGCGTAGAGGTAGCGGGGGGGCGCGTCTACAATGAGCAGTTCTTC. Encoded protein: CASSVEVAGGRVYNEQFF.